Below, 20 T cell receptor beta chains from the same sample are listed, as sequenced in a study of patients and donors after allogeneic stem cell transplantation. TCRdb analysed the RT-PCR reads with MiXCR anew, one entry per CDR3 protein. The sample includes 100,000 to 130,000 distinct CDR3 sequences, around 38% of them seen just once. Sequencing used blood, either unsorted or a sorted T cell fraction (not recorded which). These receptors were taken from a human donor who was either an allogeneic HSCT recipient or a stem cell or donor lymphocyte infusion donor (not recorded which). It is not recorded whose cells these are; they may come from a transplant donor.

The rearrangement uses TRBV7-9 and TRBJ1-2; D not certain. V was trimmed by 1 base and J by 8 bases, leaving 11 bases between them. This CDR3 region has 13 residues. Germline-derived CDR1 and CDR2 are SEHNR and FQNEAQ (reference sequence). CDR3 protein: CASSLVWVGGYTF. CDR3 nucleotides: TGTGCCAGCAGCTTAGTATGGGTTGGCGGCTACACCTTC. The full variable domain, with the rest looked up from reference TRBV7-9 and TRBJ1-2, is DTGVSQNPRHKITKRGQNVTFRCDPISEHNRLYWYRQTLGQGPEFLTYFQNEAQLEKSRLLSDRFSAERPKGSFSTLEIQRTEQGDSAMYLCASSLVWVGGYTFGSGTRLTVV.

The genes are TRBV4-2 and TRBJ2-1, with 7 positions matching TRBD1. The CDR3 is 15 amino acids. Per the germline V gene, CDR1 is LGHNA and CDR2 is YNFKEQ. The V segment lost 5 bases and the J segment 5 bases; nucleotides outside the gene matches: 9. The CDR3, as DNA: TGTGCCAGCAGCAGAGTTTTGACAGGGAACAATGAGCAGTTCTTC. Translation gives CASSRVLTGNNEQFF.

This clonotype was seen more than once but under ten times. The chain recombines TRBV9 with TRBJ2-1; 13 positions match TRBD2. This CDR3 is built from 15 residues. V lost 4 bases, J lost 10 bases, and 8 bases stayed unmatched. The germline CDR1 and CDR2 sequences are SGDLS and YYNGEE. The CDR3 loop reads CASSTGLAGVGEQFF. CDR3 sequence (DNA): TGTGCCAGCAGCACCGGACTAGCGGGAGTCGGGGAGCAGTTCTTC.

The chain carries TRBV13 and TRBJ2-3; no clear D gene. CDR3 size: 12 residues. Per germline, CDR1 PRHDT and CDR2 FYEKMQ (reference sequence). Trimming took 1 base from V and 6 from J, leaving 5 bases between them. CDR3 sequence: CASSLAPDTQYF. The DNA for the CDR3 is TGTGCCAGCAGCTTAGCCCCTGATACGCAGTATTTT.

This sequence joins TRBV6-2 or TRBV6-3 and TRBJ2-4; D is perhaps TRBD2 (5 bases). The germline gives CDR1 MNHEY, CDR2 SVGEGT. The CDR3 spans 18 residues. The V end was cut by 7 bases, the J end by 0 bases, with 22 bases between. The CDR3 nucleotides are TGTGCCAGCATAGGTTCGTGGACCAACGGGAAAGCCAAAAACATTCAGTACTTC. Translated: CASIGSWTNGKAKNIQYF.

This chain joins TRBV5-1 and TRBJ1-4; D is ambiguous. CDR1 is SGHRS, CDR2 YFSETQ, per germline. The CDR3 contains 15 residues. Trimming stripped 0 bases from V and 0 bases from J, with 6 bases between. For the CDR3, the DNA is TGCGCCAGCAGCTTGGTGGGAGCAACTAATGAAAAACTGTTTTTT. Its translation is CASSLVGATNEKLFF.

A remark on this clonotype: One end of the junction is discordant with germline, which a read error may explain. The chain employs TRBV6-5 and TRBJ2-7, with D tentatively TRBD2 (5 bases). The CDR3 extends over 12 amino acids. Germline values: CDR1 MNHEY, CDR2 SVGAGI. CDR3 nucleotide sequence: TGTGCCAGCAGTTACTCGTGGGAGATTGGTCGTTTC. Translating gives CASSYSWEIGRF.

This clonotype showed up just a few times. The rearrangement uses TRBV28 and TRBJ1-3; possibly TRBD1 for D (5 bases). Per germline, CDR1 MDHEN and CDR2 SYDVKM. Trimming took 5 bases from V and 2 from J, leaving 19 bases between them. The CDR3 sequence is 17 residues long. CDR3 residues: CASSRRVGDPTGNTIYF. The CDR3 DNA reads TGTGCCAGCAGTCGCAGGGTGGGGGACCCAACTGGAAACACCATATATTTT.

The CDR3 sequence is CSVGDRAGTGELFF. CDR3 in DNA: TGCAGCGTTGGGGACAGGGCGGGGACCGGGGAGCTGTTTTTT. This chain links TRBV29-1 with TRBJ2-2; 9 bases map to TRBD1. The ends lost 4 bases at V and 5 bases at J; junction bases unmatched: 5. The CDR3 totals 14 residues. CDR1 and CDR2 from the germline V gene are SQVTM and ANQGSEA.

This chain connects TRBV18 to TRBJ2-3; D remains ambiguous. In germline, CDR1 is KGHSH, CDR2 LQKENI. The length of the CDR3 is 16 residues. The V gene lost 1 base and the J gene lost 0 bases, with 11 bases spanning the gap. The CDR3 region is CASSPHVPSSTDTQYF. CDR3 bases: TGTGCCAGCTCACCACACGTTCCTTCTAGCACAGATACGCAGTATTTT.

The chain combines TRBV4-3 with TRBJ2-2, with D maybe TRBD2 (6 bases). This CDR3 has 15 residues. CDR1 and CDR2 (germline): LGHNA, YSLEER. V lost 0 bases, J lost 6 bases, and 11 bases lay in between. The CDR3 DNA follows: TGCGCCAGCAGCCAAGAAACTCGCGGGGCCGGGGAGCTGTTTTTT. This encodes CASSQETRGAGELFF.

This clonotype was recorded a few times. The chain links TRBV7-9 to TRBJ2-5; D gene unclear. CDR1 and CDR2 (germline): SEHNR, FQNEAQ (reference sequence). CDR3 size: 11 residues. Trimming pared 3 bases from V and 5 bases from J, leaving 4 bases between. DNA of the CDR3: TGTGCCAGCAGCTTCGACGAGACCCAGTACTTC. Translation gives CASSFDETQYF. Based on the CDR3 plus reference TRBV7-9 and TRBJ2-5, the full variable domain is DTGVSQNPRHKITKRGQNVTFRCDPISEHNRLYWYRQTLGQGPEFLTYFQNEAQLEKSRLLSDRFSAERPKGSFSTLEIQRTEQGDSAMYLCASSFDETQYFGPGTRLLVL.

The genes are TRBV6-5 and TRBJ1-3; D gene ambiguous. The V end lost 4 bases, the J end lost 4 bases, and 17 bases lay between the germline ends. Germline V gene sequence: CDR1 MNHEY, CDR2 SVGAGI. The CDR3 is made up of 16 amino acids. CDR3 bases: TGTGCCAGCAGTTCCAGAGTACCGTTAATAGGAAACACCATATATTTT. This gives the protein CASSSRVPLIGNTIYF.

This chain links TRBV3-1 with TRBJ2-2; D not resolved. Trimming left V 2 bases short and J 4 bases short, with 11 bases between. CDR3 size: 15 residues. Looked up from germline, CDR1 is LGHDT and CDR2 is YNNKEL (reference sequence). CDR3 protein: CASSQPWAFTGELFF. The CDR3 DNA sequence: TGTGCCAGCAGCCAACCCTGGGCATTCACCGGGGAGCTGTTTTTT.

The CDR3 region has the DNA TGTGCCAGCAGCTTTAGGGGGACCTACAATGAGCAGTTCTTC. It yields the protein CASSFRGTYNEQFF. The rearrangement joins TRBV11-3 to TRBJ2-1, with a possible D match to TRBD1 (6 bases). CDR1 and CDR2 from the germline V gene are SGHNT and YENEEA. The CDR3 consists of 14 residues. V lost 3 bases and J 2 bases, leaving 8 bases between the germline ends.

The chain carries TRBV7-9 and TRBJ2-7; TRBD2 matches at 12 bases. The CDR3 spans 17 residues. Germline trimming cut 5 bases from V and 3 bases from J; bases unmatched to any gene: 11. In germline, CDR1 is SEHNR, CDR2 FQNEAQ (reference sequence). CDR3 amino acids: CASSPVTSGSSRYEQYF. The CDR3 coding sequence is TGTGCCAGCAGCCCCGTGACTAGCGGGAGCTCCCGCTACGAGCAGTACTTC.

The table lists this clonotype with a few counts. The genes are TRBV9 and TRBJ2-2; the D is unclear. The CDR3 contains 12 residues. Looked up from germline, CDR1 is SGDLS and CDR2 is YYNGEE. The V end lost 0 bases, the J end lost 6 bases, and 3 bases lay between the germline ends. The CDR3 DNA reads TGTGCCAGCAGCGTAGTAGCCGGGGAGCTGTTTTTT. This translates into CASSVVAGELFF.

V and J are TRBV7-9 and TRBJ2-6; D remains unclear. This CDR3 comprises 14 residues. Germline values: CDR1 SEHNR, CDR2 FQNEAQ (reference sequence). V lost 3 bases and J lost 2, with 5 bases in between. Here the CDR3 DNA reads TGTGCCAGCAGCTTCCCCACTGGGGCCAACGTCCTGACTTTC. Translating gives CASSFPTGANVLTF.

The chain joins TRBV4-3 to TRBJ1-6, with no clear D. Trimming cost V 1 base and J 7 bases, with 8 bases left between them. CDR3 length equals 14 residues. In germline, CDR1 is LGHNA, CDR2 YSLEER. The CDR3, as DNA: TGCGCCAGCAGCCAAGCCGGCAGAAATTCACCCCTCCACTTT. Translation: CASSQAGRNSPLHF.

The genes are TRBV7-9 and TRBJ2-3; D gene uncertain. Trimming cost V 5 bases and J 2 bases, with 5 bases left between them. The CDR3 covers 12 residues. Germline CDR1 SEHNR, CDR2 FQNEAQ (reference sequence). The CDR3 DNA follows: TGTGCCAGCAGCCCACCCACAGATACGCAGTATTTT. Its translation is CASSPPTDTQYF.